The clone carrying this T cell receptor beta chain was found a few times. Its antigen is still unknown. The sample originates from a study of cytomegalovirus exposure and HLA in healthy donors. Points from the study as a whole: A highly shared variant cluster was judged a likely technical artifact.

Germline values: CDR1 LNHDA, CDR2 SQIVND (reference sequence). Losses at the gene ends were 6 bases for V and 12 bases for J; bases not matched to a gene: 14. The CDR3 totals 15 residues. PCR involved 60 Vbeta and 13 Jbeta primers. Assay: immunoSEQ multiplex PCR; the TCRdb copy retains only in-frame clones and omits some. The table includes approximately 130,000 clones, nearly 80% detected once. Although they were nominally healthy when sampled, donors likely had unrecorded immune exposures. The sequencing sample was made of PBMCs. This TCR derives from a woman aged 40 to 50 in good health and CMV-seronegative. The V and J genes are TRBV19 and TRBJ1-4; 9 bases map to TRBD1. The CDR3 loop is CASRFRWEQGAELFF. DNA of the CDR3: TGTGCCAGTAGATTCCGATGGGAACAGGGGGCTGAACTGTTTTTT.